This is a list of T cell receptor beta chains from one sample in a study of blood T cells in healthy people across ages. Via MiXCR, TCRdb re-called the 5' RACE reads, giving one row per CDR3 protein. Of over 1,200,000 distinct CDR3 sequences detected, approximately 59% appear once; the ten largest clones hold about 6.3%. The sample comprised blood. The source of these receptors is a man younger than 35 in good health. Both conserved end residues are part of each CDR3. D genes are given only for firm matches. The size entry is marked missing in some rows and otherwise reads once, few, many or a size class.

D,J,size,length,V,DNA,CDR3
.,TRBJ2-7,.,15,TRBV7-9,TGTGCCAGCAGCTTATTCGGGGAGTCGCACTACGAGCAGTACTTC,CASSLFGESHYEQYF
.,TRBJ1-2,few,13,TRBV5-1,TGCGCCAGCAGCCCGATAGTGGACTATGGCTACACCTTC,CASSPIVDYGYTF
.,TRBJ2-7,.,14,TRBV4-1,TGCGCCAGCAGCCCCGGGGCAGCCAGGTACGAGCAGTACTTC,CASSPGAARYEQYF
.,TRBJ2-1,few,17,TRBV7-2,TGTGCCAGCAGCTCCACCTCCCCTTGGGGGTGGTACAATGAGCAGTTCTTC,CASSSTSPWGWYNEQFF
.,TRBJ2-7,.,13,TRBV20-1,TGCAGTGCTAGGAAGGGGAGCTCCTACGAGCAGTACTTC,CSARKGSSYEQYF
.,TRBJ2-7,.,15,TRBV27,TGTGCCAGCAGTTTATCTGGTAGGAACGGATACGAGCAGTACTTC,CASSLSGRNGYEQYF
.,TRBJ2-7,.,14,TRBV14,TGTGCCAGCAGTATGCCGGGATATTCCTACGAGCAGTACTTC,CASSMPGYSYEQYF
TRBD2,TRBJ2-5,.,16,TRBV5-1,TGCGCCAGCCGGGGCCCTAGCGGGAGTAAGGGAGAGACCCAGTACTTC,CASRGPSGSKGETQYF
.,TRBJ2-3,.,12,TRBV6-2/TRBV6-3,TGTGCCGGCATGGGGATTATAAATACGCAGTATTTT,CAGMGIINTQYF
TRBD1,TRBJ2-7,.,16,TRBV27,TGTGCCAGCAGTTTCTTACCGGGACAGGGCCACAACGAGCAGTACTTC,CASSFLPGQGHNEQYF
TRBD2,TRBJ2-3,.,16,TRBV27,TGTGCCAGCAGTTTCCGGACTAGCGGGGGGGGCGATACGCAGTATTTT,CASSFRTSGGGDTQYF
.,TRBJ2-7,.,17,TRBV7-2,TGTGCCAGCAGCTTAGGGGGATATGGATCTAGCCTCTACGAGCAGTACTTC,CASSLGGYGSSLYEQYF
.,TRBJ2-4,.,13,TRBV4-2,TGTGCCAGCAGCCAAACCCCAAGAAACATTCAGTACTTC,CASSQTPRNIQYF
TRBD1,TRBJ1-1,.,13,TRBV4-1,TGCGCCAGCAGCCAAGAGGGACAGTATGAAGCTTTCTTT,CASSQEGQYEAFF
.,TRBJ2-4,.,13,TRBV24-1,TGTGCCACCAGTGACTTGGGGGAGAACATTCAGTACTTC,CATSDLGENIQYF
TRBD2,TRBJ2-3,.,16,TRBV28,TGTGCCAGCAGATTTAGCGGGGGGCCTATAACAGATACGCAGTATTTT,CASRFSGGPITDTQYF